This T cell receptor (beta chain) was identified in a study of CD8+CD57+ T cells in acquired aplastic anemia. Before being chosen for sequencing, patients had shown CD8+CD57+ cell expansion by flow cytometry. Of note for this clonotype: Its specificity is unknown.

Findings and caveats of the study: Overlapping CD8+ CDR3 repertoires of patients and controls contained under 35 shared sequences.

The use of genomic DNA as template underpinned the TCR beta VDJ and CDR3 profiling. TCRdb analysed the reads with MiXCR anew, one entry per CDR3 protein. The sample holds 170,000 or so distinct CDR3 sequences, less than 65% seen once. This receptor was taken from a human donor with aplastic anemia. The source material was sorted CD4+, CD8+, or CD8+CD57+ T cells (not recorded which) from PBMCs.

CDR3 loop: CSVVLGVQETQYF. Written as DNA, the CDR3 is TGCAGCGTTGTCTTGGGGGTCCAAGAGACCCAGTACTTC. V and J are TRBV29-1 and TRBJ2-5; possibly TRBD1 or TRBD2 for D (5 bases each). CDR3 length: 13 amino acids. Trimming cost V 4 bases and J 1 base, with 10 bases left between them. Germline V CDR1 and CDR2: SQVTM, ANQGSEA.